This T cell receptor (beta chain) derives from a study of response to subunit inactivated influenza vaccine. Germline V gene data show CDR1 as LNHDA and CDR2 as SQIVND (reference sequence). The CDR3 totals 13 residues. V dropped 4 bases and J dropped 9 bases, with 13 bases sitting between them. In TCRdb, the RT-PCR reads were re-called with MiXCR into one record per CDR3 protein. The table shows a few hundred thousand distinct CDR3 sequences, with 14% occurring only once. This TCR was sampled from a man aged 50-59 years who received an inactivated influenza vaccine. The sequencing here drew on PBMCs from blood, taken 11 to 12 days after vaccination. V and J are TRBV19 and TRBJ1-5; D not resolved. CDR3 amino acids: CASSKDGVRPQHF. The CDR3 nucleotides are TGTGCCAGTAGTAAGGACGGTGTGAGGCCCCAGCATTTT.